This T cell receptor beta chain was sequenced for a study of post-analysis software for immune sequencing data. General study results and limits: The study found TRBV5-6, TRBV5-1 and TRBV20-1 among a handful of TRBV segments more frequent in patients than controls.

Germline lookup yields CDR1 DFQATT and CDR2 SNEGSKA (reference sequence). The CDR3 sequence is 15 residues long. Losses at the gene ends were 0 bases for V and 5 bases for J; bases not matched to a gene: 4. Each TCR beta cDNA library carried unique molecular identifiers. MiXCR, run by TCRdb on the PCR reads, gives a single entry per CDR3 protein. The sample carries hundreds of thousands of distinct CDR3 sequences, over 45% recorded once. About this clonotype: Antigen specificity is unknown.

The rearrangement joins TRBV20-1 to TRBJ2-1; 10 bases line up with TRBD2. The specimen was blood. This receptor was identified in a girl aged 2 to 10 with multiple sclerosis. The CDR3 bases are TGCAGTGCTAGAGAATGGCTAGCGGGAGACAATGAGCAGTTCTTC. Protein: CSAREWLAGDNEQFF.